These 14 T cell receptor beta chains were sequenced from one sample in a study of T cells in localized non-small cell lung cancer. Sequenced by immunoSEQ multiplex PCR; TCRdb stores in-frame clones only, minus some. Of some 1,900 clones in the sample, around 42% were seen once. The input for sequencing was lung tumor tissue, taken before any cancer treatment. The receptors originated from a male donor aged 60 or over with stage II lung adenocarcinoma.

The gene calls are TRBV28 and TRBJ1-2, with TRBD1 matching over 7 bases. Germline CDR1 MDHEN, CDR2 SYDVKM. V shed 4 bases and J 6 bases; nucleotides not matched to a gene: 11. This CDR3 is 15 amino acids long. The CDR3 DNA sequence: TGTGCCAGCAGTTCCCCCTTGGGAGGGGGCCATGGCTACACCTTC. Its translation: CASSSPLGGGHGYTF.

Here the CDR3 DNA reads TGTGCCAGCTCACCAGGAGGACTCCGCAATCAGCCCCAGCATTTT. Translating it yields CASSPGGLRNQPQHF. The chain recombines TRBV18 with TRBJ1-5; no definite D call. Germline V CDR1 and CDR2: KGHSH, LQKENI. V lost 2 bases to trimming and J lost 2 bases, with 10 bases between them. This CDR3 comprises 15 residues.

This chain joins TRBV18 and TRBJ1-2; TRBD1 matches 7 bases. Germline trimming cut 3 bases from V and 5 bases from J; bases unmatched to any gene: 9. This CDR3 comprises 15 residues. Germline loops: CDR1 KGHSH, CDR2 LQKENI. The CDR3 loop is CASSPVHRGGYGYTF. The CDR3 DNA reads TGTGCCAGCTCACCCGTCCACAGGGGAGGTTATGGCTACACCTTC. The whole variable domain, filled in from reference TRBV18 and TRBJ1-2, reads NAGVMQNPRHLVRRRGQEARLRCSPMKGHSHVYWYRQLPEEGLKFMVYLQKENIIDESGMPKERFSAEFPKEGPSILRIQQVVRGDSAAYFCASSPVHRGGYGYTFGSGTRLTVV.

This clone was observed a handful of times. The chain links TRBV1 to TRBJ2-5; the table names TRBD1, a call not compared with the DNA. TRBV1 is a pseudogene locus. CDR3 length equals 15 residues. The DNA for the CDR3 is TGCGCCAGCAGCCAAGATGGCACAGGCCAAGAGACCCAGTACTTC. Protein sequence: CASSQDGTGQETQYF.

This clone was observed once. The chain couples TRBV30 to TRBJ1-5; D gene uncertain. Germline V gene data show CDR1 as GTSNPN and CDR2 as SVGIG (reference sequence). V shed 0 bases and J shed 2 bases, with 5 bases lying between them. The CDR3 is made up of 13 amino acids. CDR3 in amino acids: CAWSVGGNQPQHF. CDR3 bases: TGTGCCTGGAGTGTAGGAGGCAATCAGCCCCAGCATTTT.

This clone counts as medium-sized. The CDR3 protein is CASSLDGTQQETQYF. The CDR3 region has the DNA TGTGCCAGCAGCTTAGATGGGACCCAGCAAGAGACCCAGTACTTC. V is TRBV11-3 and J is TRBJ2-5, with D possibly called TRBD1 or TRBD2 (5 bases each). Germline V CDR1 and CDR2: SGHNT, YENEEA. V was cut by 0 bases and J by 2 bases, with 10 bases left in between. CDR3 length equals 15 residues.

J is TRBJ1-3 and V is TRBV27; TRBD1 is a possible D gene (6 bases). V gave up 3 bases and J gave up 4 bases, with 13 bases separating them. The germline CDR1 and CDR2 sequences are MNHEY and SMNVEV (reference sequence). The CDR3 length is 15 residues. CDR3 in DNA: TGTGCCAGCAGTTTCCGGGGGCTGATGGGAAACACCATATATTTT. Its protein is CASSFRGLMGNTIYF.

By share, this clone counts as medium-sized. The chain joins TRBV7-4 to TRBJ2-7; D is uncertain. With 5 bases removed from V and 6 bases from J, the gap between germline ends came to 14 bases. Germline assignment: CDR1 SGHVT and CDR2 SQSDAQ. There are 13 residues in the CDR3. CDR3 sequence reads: CASSPYIRPEQYF. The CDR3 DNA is TGTGCCAGCAGCCCCTACATCCGTCCCGAGCAGTACTTC.

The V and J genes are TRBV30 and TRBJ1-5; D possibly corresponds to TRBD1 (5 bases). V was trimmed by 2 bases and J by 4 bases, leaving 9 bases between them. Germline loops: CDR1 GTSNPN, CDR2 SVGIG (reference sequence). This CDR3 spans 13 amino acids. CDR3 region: CAWSRQLNQPQHF. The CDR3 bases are TGTGCCTGGAGTCGACAGCTTAATCAGCCCCAGCATTTT.

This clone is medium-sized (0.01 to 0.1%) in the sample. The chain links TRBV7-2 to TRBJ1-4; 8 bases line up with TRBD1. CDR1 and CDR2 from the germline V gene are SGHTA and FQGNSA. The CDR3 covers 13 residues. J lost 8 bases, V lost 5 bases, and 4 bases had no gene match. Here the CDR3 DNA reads TGTGCCAGCAGCGCAGGGGGCCGCGAAAAACTGTTTTTT. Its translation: CASSAGGREKLFF. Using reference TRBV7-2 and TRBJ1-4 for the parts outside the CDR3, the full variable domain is GAGVSQSPSNKVTEKGKDVELRCDPISGHTALYWYRQSLGQGLEFLIYFQGNSAPDKSGLPSDRFSAERTGGSVSTLTIQRTQQEDSAVYLCASSAGGREKLFFGSGTQLSVL.

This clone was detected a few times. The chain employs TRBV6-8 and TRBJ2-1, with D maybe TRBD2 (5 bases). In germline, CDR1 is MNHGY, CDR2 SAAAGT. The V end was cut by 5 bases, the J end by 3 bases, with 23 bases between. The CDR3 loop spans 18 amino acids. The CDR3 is CASSPDGKAVVYYNEQFF. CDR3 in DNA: TGTGCCAGCAGTCCAGACGGTAAAGCGGTCGTTTACTACAATGAGCAGTTCTTC.

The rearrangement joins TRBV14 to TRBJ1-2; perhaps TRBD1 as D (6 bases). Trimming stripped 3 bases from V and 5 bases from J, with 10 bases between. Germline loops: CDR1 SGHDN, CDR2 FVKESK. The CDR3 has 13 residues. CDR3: CASSQPRGYGYTF. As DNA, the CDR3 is TGTGCCAGCAGCCAGCCCAGGGGATATGGCTACACCTTC.

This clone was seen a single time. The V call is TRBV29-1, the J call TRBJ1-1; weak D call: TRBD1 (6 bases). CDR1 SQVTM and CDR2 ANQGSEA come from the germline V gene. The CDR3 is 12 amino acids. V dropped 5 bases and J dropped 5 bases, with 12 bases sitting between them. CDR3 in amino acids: CSVTGIETEAFF. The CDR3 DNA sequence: TGCAGCGTTACAGGGATCGAGACTGAAGCTTTCTTT.

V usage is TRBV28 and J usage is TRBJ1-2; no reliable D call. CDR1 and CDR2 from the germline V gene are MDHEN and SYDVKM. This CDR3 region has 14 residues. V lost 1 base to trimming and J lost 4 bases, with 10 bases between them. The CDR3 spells CASSLSQISYGYTF. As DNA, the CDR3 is TGTGCCAGCAGTTTATCCCAGATAAGCTATGGCTACACCTTC.